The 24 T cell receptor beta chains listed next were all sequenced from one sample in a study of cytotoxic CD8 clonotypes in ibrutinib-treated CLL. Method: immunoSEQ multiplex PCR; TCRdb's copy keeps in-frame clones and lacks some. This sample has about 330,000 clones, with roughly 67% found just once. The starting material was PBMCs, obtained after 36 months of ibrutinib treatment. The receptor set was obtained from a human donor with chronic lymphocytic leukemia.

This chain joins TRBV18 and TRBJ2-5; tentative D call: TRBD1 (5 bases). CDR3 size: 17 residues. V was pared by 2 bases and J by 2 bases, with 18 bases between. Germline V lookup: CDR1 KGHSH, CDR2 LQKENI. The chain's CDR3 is CASSPSWGQGRQETQYF. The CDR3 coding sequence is TGTGCCAGCTCACCAAGTTGGGGCCAGGGCAGACAAGAGACCCAGTACTTC.

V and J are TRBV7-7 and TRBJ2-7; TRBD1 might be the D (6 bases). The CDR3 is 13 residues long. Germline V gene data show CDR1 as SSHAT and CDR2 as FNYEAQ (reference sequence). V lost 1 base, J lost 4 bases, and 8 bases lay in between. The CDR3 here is CASSLETGYEQYF. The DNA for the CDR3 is TGTGCCAGCAGCTTAGAGACAGGTTACGAGCAGTACTTC.

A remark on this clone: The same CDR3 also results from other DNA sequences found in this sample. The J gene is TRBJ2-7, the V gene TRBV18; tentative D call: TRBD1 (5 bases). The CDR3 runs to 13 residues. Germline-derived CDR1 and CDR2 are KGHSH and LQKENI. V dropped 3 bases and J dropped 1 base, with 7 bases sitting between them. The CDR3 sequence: CASSPGQSYEQYF. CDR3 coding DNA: TGTGCCAGCTCACCGGGGCAATCCTACGAGCAGTACTTC.

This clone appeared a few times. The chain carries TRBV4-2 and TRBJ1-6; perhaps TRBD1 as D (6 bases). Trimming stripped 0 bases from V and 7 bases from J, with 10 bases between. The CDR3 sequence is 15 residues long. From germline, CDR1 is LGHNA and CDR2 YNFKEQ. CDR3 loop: CASSQELGQNSPLHF. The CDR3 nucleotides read TGTGCCAGCAGCCAAGAATTGGGACAAAATTCACCCCTCCACTTT.

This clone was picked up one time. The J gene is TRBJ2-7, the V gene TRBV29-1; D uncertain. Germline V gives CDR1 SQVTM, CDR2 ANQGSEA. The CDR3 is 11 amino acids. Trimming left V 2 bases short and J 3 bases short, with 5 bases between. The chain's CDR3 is CSVEKGYEQYF. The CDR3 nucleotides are TGCAGCGTTGAAAAGGGCTACGAGCAGTACTTC.

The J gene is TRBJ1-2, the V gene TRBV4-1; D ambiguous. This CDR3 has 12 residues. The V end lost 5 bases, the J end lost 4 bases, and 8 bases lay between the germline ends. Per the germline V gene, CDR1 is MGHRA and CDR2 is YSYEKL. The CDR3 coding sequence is TGCGCCAGCAGCGCACGCGCCTATGGCTACACCTTC. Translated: CASSARAYGYTF.

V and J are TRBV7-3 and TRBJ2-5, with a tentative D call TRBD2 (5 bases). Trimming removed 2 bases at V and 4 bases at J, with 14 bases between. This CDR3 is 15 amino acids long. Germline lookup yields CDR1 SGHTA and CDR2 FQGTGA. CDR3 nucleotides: TGTGCCAGCAGCTTAGGTCACCTAGCTCGAGAGACCCAGTACTTC. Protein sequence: CASSLGHLARETQYF.

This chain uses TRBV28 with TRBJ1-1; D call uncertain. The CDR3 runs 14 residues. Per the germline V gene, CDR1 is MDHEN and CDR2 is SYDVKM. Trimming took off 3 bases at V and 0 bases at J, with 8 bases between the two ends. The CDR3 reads CASSFPLLNTEAFF. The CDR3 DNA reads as TGTGCCAGCAGTTTTCCCCTTCTGAACACTGAAGCTTTCTTT.

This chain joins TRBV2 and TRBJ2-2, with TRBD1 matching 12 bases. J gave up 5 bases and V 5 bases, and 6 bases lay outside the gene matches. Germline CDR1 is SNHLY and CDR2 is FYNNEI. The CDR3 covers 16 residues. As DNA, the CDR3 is TGTGCCAGCAGTATGGGACAGGGGGCGCGAACCGGGGAGCTGTTTTTT. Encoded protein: CASSMGQGARTGELFF. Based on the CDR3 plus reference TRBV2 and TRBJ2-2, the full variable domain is EPEVTQTPSHQVTQMGQEVILRCVPISNHLYFYWYRQILGQKVEFLVSFYNNEISEKSEIFDDQFSVERPDGSNFTLKIRSTKLEDSAMYFCASSMGQGARTGELFFGEGSRLTVL.

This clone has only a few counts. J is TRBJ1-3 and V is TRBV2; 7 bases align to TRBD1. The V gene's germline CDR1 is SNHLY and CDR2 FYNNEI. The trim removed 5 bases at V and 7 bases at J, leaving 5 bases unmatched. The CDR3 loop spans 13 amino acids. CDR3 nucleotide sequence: TGTGCCAGCAGTCCCGACAGGGCTAACACCATATATTTT. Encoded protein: CASSPDRANTIYF.

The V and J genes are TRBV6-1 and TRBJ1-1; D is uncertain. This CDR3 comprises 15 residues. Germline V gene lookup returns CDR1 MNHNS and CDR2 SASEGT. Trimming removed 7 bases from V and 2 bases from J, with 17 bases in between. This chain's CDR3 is CASTGLGRTNTEAFF. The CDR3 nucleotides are TGTGCCAGCACGGGGTTAGGCAGAACAAACACTGAAGCTTTCTTT.

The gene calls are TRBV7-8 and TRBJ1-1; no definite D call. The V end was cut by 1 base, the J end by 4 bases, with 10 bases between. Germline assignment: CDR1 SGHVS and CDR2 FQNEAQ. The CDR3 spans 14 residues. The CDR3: CASSLGARGTEAFF. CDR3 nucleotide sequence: TGTGCCAGCAGCTTAGGCGCACGGGGCACTGAAGCTTTCTTT.

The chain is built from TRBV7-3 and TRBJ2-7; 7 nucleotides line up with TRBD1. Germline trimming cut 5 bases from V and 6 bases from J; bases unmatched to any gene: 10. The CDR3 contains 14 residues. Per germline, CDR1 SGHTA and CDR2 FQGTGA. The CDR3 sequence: CASSQDRLASEQYF. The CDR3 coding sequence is TGTGCCAGCAGCCAGGACAGGTTGGCGTCCGAGCAGTACTTC. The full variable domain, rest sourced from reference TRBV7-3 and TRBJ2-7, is GAGVSQTPSNKVTEKGKYVELRCDPISGHTALYWYRQSLGQGPEFLIYFQGTGAADDSGLPNDRFFAVRPEGSVSTLKIQRTERGDSAVYLCASSQDRLASEQYFGPGTRLTVT.

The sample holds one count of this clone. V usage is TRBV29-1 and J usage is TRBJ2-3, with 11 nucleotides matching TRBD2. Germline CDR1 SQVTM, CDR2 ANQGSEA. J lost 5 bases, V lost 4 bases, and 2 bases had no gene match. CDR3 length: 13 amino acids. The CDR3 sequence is CSVVAGGRDTQYF. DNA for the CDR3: TGCAGCGTTGTAGCGGGGGGGAGAGATACGCAGTATTTT.

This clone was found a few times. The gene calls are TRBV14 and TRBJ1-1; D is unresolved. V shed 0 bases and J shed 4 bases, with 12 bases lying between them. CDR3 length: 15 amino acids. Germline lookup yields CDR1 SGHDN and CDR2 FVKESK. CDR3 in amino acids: CASSQDPMGATEAFF. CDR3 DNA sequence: TGTGCCAGCAGCCAAGACCCGATGGGAGCCACTGAAGCTTTCTTT.

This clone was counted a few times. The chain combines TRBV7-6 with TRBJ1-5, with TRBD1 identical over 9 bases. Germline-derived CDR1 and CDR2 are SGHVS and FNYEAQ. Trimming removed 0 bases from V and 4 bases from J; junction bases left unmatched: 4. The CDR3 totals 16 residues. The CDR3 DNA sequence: TGTGCCAGCAGCTTAGCGACAGGGGGTTTTAATCAGCCCCAGCATTTT. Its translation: CASSLATGGFNQPQHF.

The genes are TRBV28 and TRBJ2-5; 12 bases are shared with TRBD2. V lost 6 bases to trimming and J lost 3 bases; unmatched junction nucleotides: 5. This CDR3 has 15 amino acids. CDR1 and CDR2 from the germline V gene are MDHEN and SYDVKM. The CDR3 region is CASSLAGGFEETQYF. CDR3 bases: TGTGCCAGCAGCCTAGCGGGAGGGTTCGAAGAGACCCAGTACTTC.

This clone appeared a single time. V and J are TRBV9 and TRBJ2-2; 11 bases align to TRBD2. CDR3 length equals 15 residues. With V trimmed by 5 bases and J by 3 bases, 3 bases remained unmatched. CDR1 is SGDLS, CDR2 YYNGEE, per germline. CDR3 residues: CASRKGLADTGELFF. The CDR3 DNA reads TGTGCCAGCAGAAAGGGACTAGCGGACACCGGGGAGCTGTTTTTT.

The CDR3 DNA reads as TGTGCCAGTAAGACAACCGGGACAGGGTATACTGAAGCTTTCTTT. Its protein is CASKTTGTGYTEAFF. The rearrangement joins TRBV19 to TRBJ1-1, with 9 positions matching TRBD1. The germline CDR1 and CDR2 sequences are LNHDA and SQIVND (reference sequence). V gave up 7 bases and J gave up 5 bases; unmatched junction bases: 11. The CDR3 totals 15 residues. The variable domain in full, with the rest retrieved from reference TRBV19 and TRBJ1-1, is DGGITQSPKYLFRKEGQNVTLSCEQNLNHDAMYWYRQDPGQGLRLIYYSQIVNDFQKGDIAEGYSVSREKKESFPLTVTSAQKNPTAFYLCASKTTGTGYTEAFFGQGTRLTVV.

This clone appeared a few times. The CDR3 reads CASSADRVVANEQFF. The CDR3 bases are TGTGCCAGTAGTGCAGACAGGGTAGTTGCTAATGAGCAGTTCTTC. The chain couples TRBV19 to TRBJ2-1; 7 nucleotides line up with TRBD1. CDR3 length: 15 residues. V gave up 5 bases and J gave up 7 bases; unmatched junction bases: 11. Germline V gene sequence: CDR1 LNHDA, CDR2 SQIVND (reference sequence).

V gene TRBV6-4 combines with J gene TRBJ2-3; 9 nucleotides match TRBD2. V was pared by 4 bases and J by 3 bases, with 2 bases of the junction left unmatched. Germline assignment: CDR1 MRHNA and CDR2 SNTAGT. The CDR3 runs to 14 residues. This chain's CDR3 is CASSVSGRTDTQYF. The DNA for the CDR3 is TGTGCCAGCAGTGTAAGCGGGAGGACAGATACGCAGTATTTT.

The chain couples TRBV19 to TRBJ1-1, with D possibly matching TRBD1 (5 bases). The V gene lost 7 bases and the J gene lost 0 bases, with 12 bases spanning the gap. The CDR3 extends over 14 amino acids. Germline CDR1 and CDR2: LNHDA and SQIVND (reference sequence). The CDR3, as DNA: TGTGCCAGTAAAAATGACAGAATGAACACTGAAGCTTTCTTT. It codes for CASKNDRMNTEAFF.

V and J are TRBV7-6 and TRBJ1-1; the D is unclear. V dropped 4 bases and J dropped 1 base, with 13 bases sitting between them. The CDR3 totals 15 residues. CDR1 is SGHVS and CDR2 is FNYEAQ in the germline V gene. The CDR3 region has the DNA TGTGCCAGCAGCTCCTCCGTGGCTAAGAACACTGAAGCTTTCTTT. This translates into CASSSSVAKNTEAFF.

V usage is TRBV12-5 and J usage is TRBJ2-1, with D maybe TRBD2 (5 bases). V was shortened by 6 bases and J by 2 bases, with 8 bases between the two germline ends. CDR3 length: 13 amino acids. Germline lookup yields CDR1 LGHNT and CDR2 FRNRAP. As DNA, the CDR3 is TGTGCTAGTGGCGTCGGGACCTACAATGAGCAGTTCTTC. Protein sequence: CASGVGTYNEQFF.